These T cell receptor beta chains were read from a single sample in a study of shared clonotypes between healthy human individuals. This table comes from immunoSEQ multiplex PCR, and its TCRdb copy is limited to in-frame clones, with some not included. In the table there are over 2 million clones, approximately 95% of which are singletons. Sequencing used naive CD8+ T cells sorted from blood. These receptors all come from a man younger than 35 in good health. Both conserved end residues are part of each CDR3. Fields, in order: J gene, D gene, clone size, V gene, CDR3 protein, CDR3 DNA. D genes are given only for firm matches. Clone size is stated in some rows and not others, as once, few, many or a class when expanded.

TRBJ2-1,.,.,TRBV25-1,CASSERDAAYNEQFF,TGTGCCAGCAGTGAACGAGACGCCGCCTACAATGAGCAGTTCTTC
TRBJ2-5,.,.,TRBV7-9,CASSLGGQETQYF,TGTGCCAGCAGCTTAGGCGGTCAAGAGACCCAGTACTTC
TRBJ1-2,TRBD1,.,TRBV7-8,CASSFPGGEGYTF,TGTGCCAGCAGCTTCCCAGGGGGCGAGGGCTACACCTTC
TRBJ2-1,.,.,TRBV5-4,CASSLAGNEQFF,TGTGCCAGCAGCTTGGCTGGCAATGAGCAGTTCTTC
TRBJ2-1,.,.,TRBV7-9,CASSLVRDEQFF,TGTGCCAGCAGCTTAGTTCGGGATGAGCAGTTCTTC
TRBJ2-7,.,.,TRBV4-3,CASSQDSGVEQYF,TGCGCCAGCAGCCAAGATTCGGGGGTGGAGCAGTACTTC
TRBJ2-5,TRBD2,.,TRBV4-1,CASSQEERGGVETQYF,TGCGCCAGCAGCCAAGAAGAGCGGGGTGGGGTGGAGACCCAGTACTTC
TRBJ1-4,.,.,TRBV4-2,CASSANPGIWDEKLFF,TGTGCCAGCAGCGCAAACCCCGGGATCTGGGATGAAAAACTGTTTTTT
TRBJ2-5,.,.,TRBV27,CASSPGWTQYF,TGTGCCAGCAGTCCCGGGTGGACCCAGTACTTC
TRBJ2-1,.,few,TRBV30,CAWSSGTEQFF,TGTGCCTGGAGTTCAGGGACGGAGCAGTTCTTC
TRBJ2-7,TRBD2,.,TRBV19,CASSSRLAGGYEQYF,TGTGCCAGTAGTTCCCGACTAGCGGGGGGCTACGAGCAGTACTTC
TRBJ1-2,.,.,TRBV29-1,CSTPSEAGNGYTF,TGCAGCACCCCTTCCGAGGCGGGGAATGGCTACACCTTC
TRBJ2-2,.,.,TRBV29-1,CSVFALNTGELFF,TGCAGCGTTTTTGCATTAAACACCGGGGAGCTGTTTTTT
TRBJ2-7,TRBD2,.,TRBV9,CASGGGLDYEQYF,TGTGCCAGCGGAGGGGGACTAGACTACGAGCAGTACTTC
TRBJ2-7,TRBD1,.,TRBV27,CASNRQGPSYEQYF,TGTGCCAGCAATAGACAGGGCCCCTCCTACGAGCAGTACTTC
TRBJ2-7,.,.,TRBV9,CASSVALGVDEQYF,TGTGCCAGCAGCGTAGCACTAGGCGTCGACGAGCAGTACTTC
TRBJ2-2,TRBD2,.,TRBV5-4,CASSLDSSGKDGELFF,TGTGCCAGCAGCTTGGATTCTAGCGGGAAGGACGGGGAGCTGTTTTTT
TRBJ2-1,.,.,TRBV5-1,CASSLEGTSYNEQFF,TGCGCCAGCAGCTTGGAGGGCACTAGCTACAATGAGCAGTTCTTC
TRBJ2-5,.,.,TRBV2,CASTPGVAETQYF,TGTGCCAGCACGCCAGGTGTAGCGGAGACCCAGTACTTC
TRBJ2-1,.,.,TRBV6-5,CASSYQGHFGNEQFF,TGTGCCAGCAGCTATCAGGGGCATTTTGGCAATGAGCAGTTCTTC
TRBJ2-7,TRBD2,once,TRBV6-6,CASSYLAGDEQYF,TGTGCCAGCAGTTACCTAGCGGGAGACGAGCAGTACTTC
TRBJ1-4,TRBD1,.,TRBV11-1,CASSLTGSSEKLFF,TGTGCCAGCAGCTTGACAGGGTCCTCGGAAAAACTGTTTTTT
TRBJ2-1,TRBD2,.,TRBV6-1,CASKISGGHEQFF,TGTGCCAGCAAAATTTCGGGGGGGCATGAGCAGTTCTTC
TRBJ2-5,.,.,TRBV25-1,CASSELGDTLETQYF,TGTGCCAGCAGTGAATTGGGAGACACCCTAGAGACCCAGTACTTC
TRBJ1-2,TRBD1,.,TRBV4-1,CASSTGRGFNYGYTF,TGCGCCAGCAGCACCGGCAGGGGGTTTAACTATGGCTACACCTTC
TRBJ1-1,.,.,TRBV28,CASTKRRVYTEAFF,TGTGCCAGCACCAAGCGGCGGGTATATACTGAAGCTTTCTTT
TRBJ2-5,.,once,TRBV11-2,CASKSEANQETQYF,TGTGCCAGCAAGAGTGAAGCCAACCAAGAGACCCAGTACTTC
TRBJ1-2,.,.,TRBV27,CASSSYGGGFKDGYTF,TGTGCCAGCAGCAGTTATGGGGGGGGTTTTAAGGATGGCTACACCTTC
TRBJ1-5,.,.,TRBV4-1,CASSQEGKGGNQPQHF,TGCGCCAGCAGCCAAGAAGGCAAAGGGGGCAATCAGCCCCAGCATTTT
TRBJ1-4,.,.,TRBV11-2,CASSLAVWEKLFF,TGTGCCAGCAGCTTGGCTGTCTGGGAAAAACTGTTTTTT
TRBJ2-7,.,.,TRBV18,CASSLGFAYEQYF,TGTGCCAGCTCACTTGGCTTTGCCTACGAGCAGTACTTC
TRBJ1-1,.,.,TRBV29-1,CSVDFPSQGPNTEAFF,TGCAGCGTTGATTTCCCCTCCCAGGGGCCGAACACTGAAGCTTTCTTT
TRBJ1-1,.,.,TRBV6-5,CASSYGGGPTEAFF,TGTGCCAGCAGTTACGGTGGGGGCCCCACTGAAGCTTTCTTT